This T cell receptor beta chain was recovered during a study of T cell repertoires in cytomegalovirus infection. Study background: It was recently identified HLA-C-restricted and well-studied HLA-B-restricted CMV epitopes that the study used. Carrying CMV and the relevant HLA type showed in public TCR beta signatures. General study points: The ex vivo response was dominated by HLA-C-restricted CMV-specific TCR beta clonotypes. Carriage of CMV together with the relevant HLA was identifiable through cumulative public TCR beta family frequency.

The sample holds one count of this clonotype. The antigen is not known. MiXCR, run by TCRdb on the reads, gives a single entry per CDR3 protein. Of 600,000 to 700,000 distinct CDR3 sequences listed, approximately 33% are singletons. The sequencing here drew on cultured PBMCs, taken from culture after CMV antigen stimulation. The receptor comes from a human donor in good health (CMV status not recorded). Some clones in this sample may be carry-over from other donors' samples.

CDR3 region: CASSYSDRGDEQYF. As DNA, the CDR3 is TGTGCCAGCAGTTATTCGGACAGGGGGGACGAGCAGTACTTC. This chain connects TRBV6-1 to TRBJ2-7; 10 bases line up with TRBD1. The CDR3 spans 14 residues. J lost 5 bases, V lost 5 bases, and 6 bases had no gene match. Germline values: CDR1 MNHNS, CDR2 SASEGT.